This TCR beta chain was captured by sequencing in a study of early T cells in non-severe SARS-CoV-2 infection. Background on the study: Sequenced bulk RNA came from whole blood that was unsorted, and chains were unpaired. Study outcomes and limitations: CD4 and private specificities were missed by VDJdb matching, which favored anti-spike CD8 responses.

Looked up from germline, CDR1 is MNHNY and CDR2 is SVGAGI (reference sequence). With 7 bases removed from V and 6 bases from J, the gap between germline ends came to 13 bases. The CDR3 extends over 13 amino acids. This clonotype was seen a few times. The antigen remains undetermined. TCRdb re-analysed the 5' RACE reads in MiXCR, keeping a single row per CDR3 protein. This sample has 75,000 to 100,000 distinct CDR3 sequences, with around 16% found just once. What was sequenced was whole blood. V and J are TRBV6-6 and TRBJ1-5; D perhaps matches TRBD1 (5 bases). This receptor was identified in an adult who was a healthcare worker with PCR-confirmed SARS-CoV-2 infection or an uninfected control (not recorded which). The CDR3 DNA reads as TGTGCCAGCATCCCCAGGGACGGTCAGCCCCAGCATTTT. It yields the protein CASIPRDGQPQHF.